The entry below describes one T cell receptor (beta chain). Its cognate antigen is unknown. The CDR3 consists of 15 residues. Trimming took off 0 bases at V and 4 bases at J, with 10 bases between the two ends. CDR1 and CDR2 (germline): ENHRY, SYGVKD. This sample was taken from a study of beta chain features in type 1 diabetes. The wider study: No patient-donor differences in age, gender, total cells or subset yield. Findings of the study overall: Shorter TCRB CDR3s, moderately but significantly so, were found in Type 1 diabetes patients in all four CD4+ subsets.

The sequenced template was cDNA made from the entire isolated RNA. An average around 3.8 million reads came from naive, central memory and regulatory T cell samples. The data were produced by immunoSEQ multiplex PCR, yet TCRdb's version contains in-frame clones alone and is incomplete. The repertoire has hundreds of thousands of clones, roughly 13% of them found once; the top ten carry approximately 0.022%. On average, the one heparinised blood draw given by each donor was around 110 mL. CD4+ naive, central memory, regulatory and stem cell-like memory cells were sorted via CD45RO/CCR7/CD25/CD127/CD95/CD27.

The chain is built from TRBV10-3 and TRBJ1-3; D call uncertain. This clonotype originated in a man aged 18 to 30 with type 1 diabetes. The sequenced sample was naive CD4+ T cells from blood. DNA of the CDR3: TGTGCCATCAGTGAGTCGGGAGAGCGGGGAAACACCATATATTTT. The encoded protein is CAISESGERGNTIYF.